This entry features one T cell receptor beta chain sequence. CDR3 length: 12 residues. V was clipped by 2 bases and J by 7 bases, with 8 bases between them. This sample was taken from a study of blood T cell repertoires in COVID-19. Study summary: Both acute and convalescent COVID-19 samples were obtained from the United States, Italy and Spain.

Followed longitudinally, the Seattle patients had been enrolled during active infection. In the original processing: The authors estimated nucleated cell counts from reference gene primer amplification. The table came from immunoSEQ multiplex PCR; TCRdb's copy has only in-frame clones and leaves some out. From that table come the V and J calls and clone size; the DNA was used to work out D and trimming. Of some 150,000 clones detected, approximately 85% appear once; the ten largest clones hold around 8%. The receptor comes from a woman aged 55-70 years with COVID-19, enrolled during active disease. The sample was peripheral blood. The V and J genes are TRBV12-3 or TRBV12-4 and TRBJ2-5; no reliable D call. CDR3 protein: CASSLTTPTQYF. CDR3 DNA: TGTGCCAGCAGTTTAACTACCCCGACCCAGTACTTC.